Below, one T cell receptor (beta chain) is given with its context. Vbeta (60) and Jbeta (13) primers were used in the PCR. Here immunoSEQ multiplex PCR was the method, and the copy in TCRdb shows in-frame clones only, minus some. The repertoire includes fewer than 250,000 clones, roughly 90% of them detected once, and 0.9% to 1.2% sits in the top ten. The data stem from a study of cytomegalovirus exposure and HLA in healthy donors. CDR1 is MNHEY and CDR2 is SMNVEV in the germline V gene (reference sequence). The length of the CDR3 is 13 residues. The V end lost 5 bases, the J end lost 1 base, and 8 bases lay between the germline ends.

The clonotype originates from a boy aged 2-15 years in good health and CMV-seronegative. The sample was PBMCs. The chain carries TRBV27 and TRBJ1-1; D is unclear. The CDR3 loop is CASSLGWNTEAFF. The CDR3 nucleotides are TGTGCCAGCAGTCTCGGGTGGAACACTGAAGCTTTCTTT.